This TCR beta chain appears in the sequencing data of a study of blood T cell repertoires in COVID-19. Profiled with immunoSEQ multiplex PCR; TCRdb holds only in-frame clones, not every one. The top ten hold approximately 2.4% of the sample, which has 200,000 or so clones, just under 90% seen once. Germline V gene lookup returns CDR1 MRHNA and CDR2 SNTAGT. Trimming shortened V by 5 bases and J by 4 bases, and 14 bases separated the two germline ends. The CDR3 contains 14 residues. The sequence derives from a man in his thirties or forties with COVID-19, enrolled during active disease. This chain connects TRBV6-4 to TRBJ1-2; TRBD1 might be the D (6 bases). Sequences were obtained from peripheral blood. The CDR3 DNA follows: TGTGCCAGCAGTCCACCGGGGGGCCCCTATGGCTACACCTTC. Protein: CASSPPGGPYGYTF.